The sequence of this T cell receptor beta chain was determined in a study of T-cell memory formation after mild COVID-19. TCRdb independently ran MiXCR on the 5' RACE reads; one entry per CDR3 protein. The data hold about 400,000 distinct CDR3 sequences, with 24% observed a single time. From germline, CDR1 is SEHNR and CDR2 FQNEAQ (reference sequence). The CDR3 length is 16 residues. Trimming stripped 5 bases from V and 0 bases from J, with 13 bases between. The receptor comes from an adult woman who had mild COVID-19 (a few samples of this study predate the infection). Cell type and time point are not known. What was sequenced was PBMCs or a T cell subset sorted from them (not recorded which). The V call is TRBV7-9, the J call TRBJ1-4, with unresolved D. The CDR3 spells CASSPIPLATNEKLFF. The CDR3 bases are TGTGCCAGCAGCCCAATTCCTCTTGCAACTAATGAAAAACTGTTTTTT.